Reported below is one T cell receptor beta chain. Its specificity is not known. The data stem from a study of blood T cells in healthy people across ages. A second PCR, run for about 7 to 12 cycles, used a sample-barcoded 5' primer plus a J-beta primer mix. One entry per CDR3 protein, called by TCRdb with MiXCR from the 5' RACE reads. The sample carries about 1.4 million distinct CDR3 sequences, almost 60% recorded once. Deletions cut 1 base from V and 4 bases from J, with 14 bases between. CDR3 length: 16 amino acids. Germline V gene data show CDR1 as SGHTA and CDR2 as FQGNSA. Findings and limits, study-wide: While age rose, TCR beta diversity per million T cells dropped in a roughly linear way. A greater number of naive CD4+ cells and higher diversity distinguished long-lived donors from aged donors.

The sample comprised blood. The source of this sequence is a man aged 18 to 30 in good health. The V gene is TRBV7-2, the J gene TRBJ2-1, with D tentatively TRBD2 (5 bases). In nucleotides, the CDR3 is TGTGCCAGCAGCTTAGGGCCCGGGGTTCAGTACAATGAGCAGTTCTTC. Translation: CASSLGPGVQYNEQFF.